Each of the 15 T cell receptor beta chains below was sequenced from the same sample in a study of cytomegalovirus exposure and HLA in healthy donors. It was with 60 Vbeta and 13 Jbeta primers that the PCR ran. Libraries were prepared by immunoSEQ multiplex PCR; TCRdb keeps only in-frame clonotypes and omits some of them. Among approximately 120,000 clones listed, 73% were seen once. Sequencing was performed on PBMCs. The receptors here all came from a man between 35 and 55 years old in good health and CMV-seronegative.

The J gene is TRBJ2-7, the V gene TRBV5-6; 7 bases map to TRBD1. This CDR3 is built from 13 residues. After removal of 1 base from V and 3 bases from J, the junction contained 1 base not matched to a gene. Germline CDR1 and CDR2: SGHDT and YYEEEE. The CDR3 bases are TGTGCCAGCAGCTTGCAGGGGGACTACGAGCAGTACTTC. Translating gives CASSLQGDYEQYF.

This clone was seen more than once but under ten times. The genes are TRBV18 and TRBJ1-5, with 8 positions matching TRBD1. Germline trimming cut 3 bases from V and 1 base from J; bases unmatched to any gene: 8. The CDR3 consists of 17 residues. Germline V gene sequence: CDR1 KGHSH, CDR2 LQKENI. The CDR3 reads CASSPLPRTGSNQPQHF. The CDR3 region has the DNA TGTGCCAGCTCACCCCTTCCGAGGACAGGGAGCAATCAGCCCCAGCATTTT. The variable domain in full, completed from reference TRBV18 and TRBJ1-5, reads NAGVMQNPRHLVRRRGQEARLRCSPMKGHSHVYWYRQLPEEGLKFMVYLQKENIIDESGMPKERFSAEFPKEGPSILRIQQVVRGDSAAYFCASSPLPRTGSNQPQHFGDGTRLSIL.

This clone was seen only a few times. The CDR3 here is CASSPLGLLDGYTF. The CDR3 nucleotides read TGTGCCAGCAGCCCCCTGGGGCTCCTAGATGGCTACACCTTC. V usage is TRBV14 and J usage is TRBJ1-2, with D perhaps TRBD1 (5 bases). V was clipped by 4 bases and J by 6 bases, with 15 bases between them. This CDR3 contains 14 residues. In germline, CDR1 is SGHDN, CDR2 FVKESK.

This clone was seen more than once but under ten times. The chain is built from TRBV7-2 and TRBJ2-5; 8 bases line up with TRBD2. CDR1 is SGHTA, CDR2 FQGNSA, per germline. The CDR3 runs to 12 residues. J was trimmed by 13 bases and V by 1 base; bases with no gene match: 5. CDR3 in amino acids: CASSLVRGGTYF. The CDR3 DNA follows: TGTGCCAGCAGCTTAGTTCGGGGGGGGACGTACTTC.

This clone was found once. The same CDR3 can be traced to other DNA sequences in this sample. CDR3 sequence: CSVEGQGNTEAFF. CDR3 bases: TGCAGCGTTGAGGGGCAGGGCAACACTGAAGCTTTCTTT. This chain joins TRBV29-1 and TRBJ1-1, with D possibly TRBD1 on 5 matching bases. Germline V gene sequence: CDR1 SQVTM, CDR2 ANQGSEA. V was trimmed by 3 bases and J by 2 bases, leaving 10 bases between them. The CDR3 runs 13 residues.

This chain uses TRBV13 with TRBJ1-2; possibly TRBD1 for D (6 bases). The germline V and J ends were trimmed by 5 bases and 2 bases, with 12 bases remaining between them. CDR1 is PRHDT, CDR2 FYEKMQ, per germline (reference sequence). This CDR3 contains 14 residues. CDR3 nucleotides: TGTGCCAGCAGCCAGGCAACAGGGAACTATGGCTACACCTTC. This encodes CASSQATGNYGYTF.

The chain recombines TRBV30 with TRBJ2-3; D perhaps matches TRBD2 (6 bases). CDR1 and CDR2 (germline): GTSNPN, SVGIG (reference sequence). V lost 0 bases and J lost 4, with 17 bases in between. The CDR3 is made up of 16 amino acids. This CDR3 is CAWSVGLAGSADTQYF. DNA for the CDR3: TGTGCCTGGAGTGTAGGCTTGGCGGGGTCCGCAGATACGCAGTATTTT.

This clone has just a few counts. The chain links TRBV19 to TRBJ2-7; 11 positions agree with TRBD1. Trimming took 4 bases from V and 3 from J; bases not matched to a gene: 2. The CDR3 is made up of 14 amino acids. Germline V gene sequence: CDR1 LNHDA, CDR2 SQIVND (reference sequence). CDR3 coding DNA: TGTGCCAGTAGTACGGGACAGGGGGTCTACGAGCAGTACTTC. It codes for CASSTGQGVYEQYF.

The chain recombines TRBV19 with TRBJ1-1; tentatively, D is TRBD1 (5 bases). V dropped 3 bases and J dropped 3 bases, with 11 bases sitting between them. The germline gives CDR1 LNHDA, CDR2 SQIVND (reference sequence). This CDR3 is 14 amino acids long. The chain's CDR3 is CASSIRVADTEAFF. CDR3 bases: TGTGCCAGTAGTATCAGGGTTGCCGACACTGAAGCTTTCTTT.

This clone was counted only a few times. This chain's CDR3 is CASSWDNAYEQYF. CDR3 bases: TGTGCCAGCAGTTGGGACAACGCCTACGAGCAGTACTTC. This sequence joins TRBV27 and TRBJ2-7; TRBD1 is a possible D gene (6 bases). Looked up from germline, CDR1 is MNHEY and CDR2 is SMNVEV (reference sequence). This CDR3 is 13 amino acids long. With 4 bases removed from V and 2 bases from J, the gap between germline ends came to 9 bases.

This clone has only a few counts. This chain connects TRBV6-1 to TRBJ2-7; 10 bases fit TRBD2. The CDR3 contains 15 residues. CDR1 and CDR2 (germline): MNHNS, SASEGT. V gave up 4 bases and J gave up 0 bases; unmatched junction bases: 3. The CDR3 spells CASSVERGGSYEQYF. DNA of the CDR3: TGTGCCAGCAGTGTGGAGCGGGGGGGCTCCTACGAGCAGTACTTC.

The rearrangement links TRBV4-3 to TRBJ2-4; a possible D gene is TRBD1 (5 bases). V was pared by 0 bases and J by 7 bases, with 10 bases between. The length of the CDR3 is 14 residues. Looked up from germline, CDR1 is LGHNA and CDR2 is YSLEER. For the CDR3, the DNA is TGCGCCAGCAGCCAAGAGTCAGGGTATAACATTCAGTACTTC. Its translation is CASSQESGYNIQYF.

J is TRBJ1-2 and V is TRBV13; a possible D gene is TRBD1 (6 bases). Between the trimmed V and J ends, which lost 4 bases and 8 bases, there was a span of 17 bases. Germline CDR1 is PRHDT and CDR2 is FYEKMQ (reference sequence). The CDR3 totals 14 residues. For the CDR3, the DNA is TGTGCCAGCAGCTCCCTGGCAGGGGCCGGGGGCTACACCTTC. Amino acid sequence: CASSSLAGAGGYTF.

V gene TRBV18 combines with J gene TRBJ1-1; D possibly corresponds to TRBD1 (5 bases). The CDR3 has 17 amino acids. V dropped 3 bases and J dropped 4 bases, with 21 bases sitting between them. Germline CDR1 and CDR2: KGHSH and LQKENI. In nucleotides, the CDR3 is TGTGCCAGCTCACCGGAAAGGGGTGGAGTTTTGGTCACTGAAGCTTTCTTT. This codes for CASSPERGGVLVTEAFF.

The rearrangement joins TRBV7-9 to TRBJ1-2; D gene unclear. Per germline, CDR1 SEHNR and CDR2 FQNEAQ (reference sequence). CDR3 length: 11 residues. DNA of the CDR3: TGTATCGGAGATACTAACTATGGCTACACCTTC. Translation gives CIGDTNYGYTF.